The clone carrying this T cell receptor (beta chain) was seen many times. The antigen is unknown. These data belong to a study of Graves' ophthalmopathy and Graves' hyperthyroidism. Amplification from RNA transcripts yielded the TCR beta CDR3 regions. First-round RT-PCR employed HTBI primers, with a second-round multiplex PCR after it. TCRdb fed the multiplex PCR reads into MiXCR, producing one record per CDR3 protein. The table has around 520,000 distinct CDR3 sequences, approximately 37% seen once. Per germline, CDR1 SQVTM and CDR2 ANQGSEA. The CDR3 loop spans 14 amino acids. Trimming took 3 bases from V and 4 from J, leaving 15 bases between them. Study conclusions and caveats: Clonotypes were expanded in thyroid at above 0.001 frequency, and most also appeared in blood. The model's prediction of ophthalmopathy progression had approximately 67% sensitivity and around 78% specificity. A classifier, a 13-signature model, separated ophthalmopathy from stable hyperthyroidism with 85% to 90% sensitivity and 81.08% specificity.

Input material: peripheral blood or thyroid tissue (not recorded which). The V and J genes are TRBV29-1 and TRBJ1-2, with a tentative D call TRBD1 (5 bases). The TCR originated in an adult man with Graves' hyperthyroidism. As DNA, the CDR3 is TGCAGCGTTGATGTCCAGGGCTCCCTCTATGGCTACACCTTC. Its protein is CSVDVQGSLYGYTF.